This entry describes one TCR beta chain. CDR3 size: 16 residues. The ends lost 0 bases at V and 7 bases at J; junction bases unmatched: 7. Germline V gene lookup returns CDR1 LGHNA and CDR2 YNFKEQ. As handled by the study authors: Quantification of nucleated cells was approximated via reference gene primer amplification. The method was immunoSEQ multiplex PCR; TCRdb's version includes in-frame clones alone and lacks a portion of them. The D gene and trimming were derived from the DNA, and the V and J assignments and clone size from that table. The table has about 130,000 clones, approximately 85% seen once. This entry is derived from a study of blood T cell repertoires in COVID-19. Background on the study: Acute and convalescent COVID-19 specimens originated in the United States, Italy and Spain. Sources were T cells, B-cell-depleted T cells, or PBMCs; the material itself was cDNA or gDNA.

Sequencing was performed on peripheral blood. This sequence originates from a human donor in a cohort sampled during active COVID-19. The chain has TRBV4-2 and TRBJ2-1, with 9 bases fitting TRBD2. The CDR3 reads CASSQDRVTSGNEQFF. The CDR3 nucleotides are TGTGCCAGCAGCCAAGATAGAGTGACTAGCGGAAATGAGCAGTTCTTC.